The present TCR beta chain was sequenced within a study of cytomegalovirus exposure and HLA in healthy donors. In its sample, this clone was seen once. The PCR had 60 Vbeta and 13 Jbeta primers. Measured with immunoSEQ multiplex PCR; TCRdb has only the in-frame clones, and not every one. The sample contains about 100,000 clones, approximately 74% of which appear only once. V lost 4 bases, J lost 5 bases, and 2 bases stayed unmatched. Germline V gives CDR1 SGHRS, CDR2 YFSETQ. The CDR3 length is 13 residues. The rearrangement links TRBV5-1 to TRBJ1-2; 10 bases fit TRBD1. The source of this sequence is a middle-aged woman in good health and CMV-seropositive. Sequencing was carried out using PBMCs. CDR3 in DNA: TGCGCCAGCAGCGTGGGACAGGGGTATGGCTACACCTTC. Its protein product is CASSVGQGYGYTF. The full variable domain, its missing parts supplied by reference TRBV5-1 and TRBJ1-2, is KAGVTQTPRYLIKTRGQQVTLSCSPISGHRSVSWYQQTPGQGLQFLFEYFSETQRNKGNFPGRFSGRQFSNSRSEMNVSTLELGDSALYLCASSVGQGYGYTFGSGTRLTVV.